The present T cell receptor (beta chain) was sequenced within a study of shared clonotypes between healthy human individuals. Whole-study context: Used for every donor were three CD4 naive, three CD4 memory, two CD8 naive and one CD8 memory plate. Whole-study findings and limits: In contrast to clonotypes shared by all four donors, non-shared clonotypes had lower generation probabilities.

This CDR3 is 16 amino acids long. Germline CDR1 is SGHTA and CDR2 is FQGTGA. The ends were cut back, 3 bases at V and 9 bases at J, with 23 bases in the middle. To note about this clone: Its target is not known.

Partitioning of CD4+ cells yielded a CD45RA+ naive subset and a CD45RA-negative memory subset. Method: immunoSEQ multiplex PCR; TCRdb's copy keeps in-frame clones and lacks some. Here the sample spans millions of clones, roughly 95% being singletons. The origin of this receptor is a young man in good health. This rearrangement joins TRBV7-3 to TRBJ2-5; possible D gene TRBD1, 6 bases. The specimen was naive CD4+ T cells sorted from blood. Noted subset: CD45RA+ positively selected. The CDR3 region has the DNA TGTGCCAGCAGCTTGTCCGGGACGGAGCCCGCAGGGGCCCAGTACTTC. It codes for CASSLSGTEPAGAQYF.